The sequence of this T cell receptor (beta chain) was determined in a study of glioma-infiltrating T cells. The table lists this clonotype with a few counts. Its antigen is not identified. The iRepertoire nested amplicon-rescue multiplex PCR amplified TCR alpha and beta CDR3s from RNA. For one-step reverse transcription and amplification, about 90-450 ng of tissue mRNA or PBMC total RNA was used. TCRdb analysed the multiplex PCR reads with MiXCR anew, one entry per CDR3 protein. The sample has approximately 190,000 distinct CDR3 sequences; roughly a third are singletons. Study-wide points: Tissue and blood shared very few CDR3 sequences. Gliomas, especially low-grade, showed above-expected tissue-blood divergence; non-neoplastic patients showed below.

The CDR3 spans 17 residues. Trimming removed 4 bases from V and 0 bases from J, with 17 bases in between. Germline-derived CDR1 and CDR2 are SGDLS and YYNGEE. Material: glioma tissue, nonneoplastic brain tissue, or PBMCs (not recorded which). This sequence was found in a human donor with low-grade glioma or glioblastoma, undergoing nonglioma brain surgery, or in good health (not recorded which). The J gene is TRBJ1-3, the V gene TRBV9; D gene ambiguous. The CDR3 protein is CASSPSVVPTSGNTIYF. DNA for the CDR3: TGTGCCAGCAGCCCAAGTGTGGTTCCTACCTCTGGAAACACCATATATTTT.